This T cell receptor (beta chain) was sequenced during a study of T cell clones after liver transplantation. Study background: Tolerant meant at least one year fully off immunosuppression without liver enzymes above twice normal. Draws occurred before transplant, before withdrawal, and after complete or failed withdrawal.

Concerning this clone: This CDR3 is also generated by other DNA sequences in the sample.

Generated by immunoSEQ multiplex PCR, the TCRdb table keeps only in-frame clones and is missing some. The table has about 70,000 clones, 80% seen once. In germline, CDR1 is SGHRS, CDR2 YFSETQ. The CDR3 spans 15 residues. V shed 4 bases and J 7 bases; nucleotides not matched to a gene: 14. The chain is built from TRBV5-1 and TRBJ2-7, with 7 bases matching TRBD2. The source material was CD4+ T cells from blood, sampled 12 months after liver transplant. This sequence originates from a human patient who received a liver transplant. A share of the T cells may be of graft donor origin. CDR3 sequence (DNA): TGCGCCAGCAGCCTGGACGGGTCGCGCGGGAGAGAGCAGTACTTC. Translating gives CASSLDGSRGREQYF.